This record looks at one T cell receptor (beta chain) sequence and its context. Clones were sequenced by immunoSEQ multiplex PCR, and TCRdb holds only the in-frame ones, with some missing. The sample includes 350,000 to 550,000 clones, 70% to 90% seen only once; the top ten take 1.5% to 2%. This entry comes from a study of blood T cell repertoires in COVID-19. The sequencing input was PBMCs or T cells enriched from blood (not recorded which). The clonotype was recovered from a woman between 18 and 29 years old with acute COVID-19.

In nucleotides, the CDR3 is TGCGCCAGCAGCCAAGATTTTTTCGTACCAAGCCATAATCAGCCCCAGCATTTT. Protein product: CASSQDFFVPSHNQPQHF. The chain couples TRBV4-3 to TRBJ1-5, with unresolved D. This CDR3 region has 18 residues. V was pared by 0 bases and J by 4 bases, with 19 bases between. CDR1 LGHNA and CDR2 YSLEER come from the germline V gene.